This T cell receptor (beta chain) was recorded in a study of T-cell reconstitution after alpha-beta-depleted transplantation in children. Unique molecular identifiers were incorporated when the TCRbeta library was constructed. MiXCR, run by TCRdb on the PCR reads, gives a single entry per CDR3 protein. Of 150,000 to 200,000 distinct CDR3 sequences listed, roughly 10% are singletons. Germline CDR1 is LGHDT and CDR2 is YNNKEL (reference sequence). The ends lost 4 bases at V and 0 bases at J; junction bases unmatched: 11. The CDR3 spans 20 residues. Study-wide findings and caveats: Several hundred expanded graft clones reportedly were the source of alpha-beta T cells about two months after transplant. Newly produced T cells mostly provided counts and TCRbeta diversity after one year, as hyperexpanded clones declined. In some patients, recipient T cells and intrathymic progenitors surviving conditioning explained high day-60 diversity.

The table lists this clonotype with many counts. Antigen specificity is unknown. The sequenced sample was PBMCs, obtained before TCRalphabeta/CD19-depleted stem cell transplant. The sequence derives from a boy between 2 and 10 years old with acute myeloid leukemia, due to receive a stem cell transplant. The rearrangement joins TRBV3-1 to TRBJ2-6; 11 bases are shared with TRBD2. The CDR3 sequence is CASSPGPTSGVRSGANVLTF. DNA of the CDR3: TGTGCCAGCAGCCCTGGACCGACTAGCGGGGTCCGCTCTGGGGCCAACGTCCTGACTTTC.